The clone carrying this T cell receptor (beta chain) was counted only a few times. Its target is not known. Trimming took off 7 bases at V and 2 bases at J, with 19 bases between the two ends. The CDR3 is made up of 16 amino acids. Germline V gives CDR1 SGHRS, CDR2 YFSETQ. This sample stems from a study of T cells after yellow fever vaccination. Study results and caveats: Clones from primary vaccination mostly reappeared after the booster (around 97% CD4, under 90% CD8).

TCRdb called the 5' RACE reads again in MiXCR, with one record for every CDR3 protein. The data hold 450,000 to 650,000 distinct CDR3 sequences, with 20% to 25% observed a single time. Source: PBMCs, taken roughly 20 days after the first yellow fever vaccination. The genes are TRBV5-1 and TRBJ1-5; D unresolved. The receptor was derived from a man younger than 35 who received the YFV17D yellow fever vaccine. This CDR3 is CASSPGLQQGNQPQHF. The DNA of the CDR3 is TGCGCCAGCTCGCCGGGTTTGCAGCAGGGCAATCAGCCCCAGCATTTT.